Listed below are T cell receptor beta chains from one sample, sequenced in a study of blood T cell repertoires in COVID-19. Measured with immunoSEQ multiplex PCR; TCRdb has only the in-frame clones, and not every one. The sample contains over 250,000 clones, under 90% of which appear only once. Material for sequencing was peripheral blood. The receptors were sampled from a woman in her fifties or sixties who had recovered from COVID-19. The CDR3 runs from the conserved cysteine through the conserved F or W. A D gene is named only where the DNA matches it firmly. Clone size, where shown, is once, few, many, or a class for clones that have expanded.

v_gene	d_gene	abundance	j_gene	CDR3aa	CDR3nt
TRBV27	TRBD2	.	TRBJ2-2	CASSLSQGLAGVRELFF	TGTGCCAGCAGTTTATCGCAAGGACTAGCGGGAGTCCGGGAGCTGTTTTTT
TRBV3-1/TRBV3-2	.	.	TRBJ2-2	CASSPGTGGANTGELFF	TGTGCCAGCAGCCCTGGAACGGGGGGCGCGAACACCGGGGAGCTGTTTTTT
TRBV2	.	.	TRBJ2-1	CASAGPTEQFF	TGTGCCAGCGCAGGGCCGACTGAGCAGTTCTTC
TRBV6-1	TRBD2	.	TRBJ2-3	CASSDASGGGSTDTQYF	TGTGCCAGCAGTGACGCTAGCGGGGGGGGTAGCACAGATACGCAGTATTTT
TRBV7-8	TRBD1	.	TRBJ1-5	CASSAHPGQWVNQPQHF	TGTGCCAGCAGCGCACACCCGGGACAGTGGGTCAATCAGCCCCAGCATTTT
TRBV6-5	.	once	TRBJ2-7	CASSPRSGTYEQYF	TGTGCCAGCAGCCCCCGTAGCGGAACCTACGAGCAGTACTTC
TRBV14	.	.	TRBJ1-1	CASSQDRYTEAFF	TGTGCCAGCAGCCAAGACCGGTACACTGAAGCTTTCTTT
TRBV10-1	.	.	TRBJ1-5	CASTPDPGGQPQHF	TGCGCCAGCACCCCGGATCCGGGGGGACAGCCCCAGCATTTT
TRBV7-2	.	.	TRBJ1-2	CASSLGLANYGYTF	TGTGCCAGCAGCTTAGGGCTGGCTAACTATGGCTACACCTTC
TRBV30	.	.	TRBJ1-4	CAWSEGRGEKLFF	TGTGCCTGGAGTGAAGGCAGGGGAGAAAAACTGTTTTTT
TRBV21-1	.	.	TRBJ2-1	CASSIRDLSGLAGLGRQFF	TGTGCCAGCAGCATAAGGGACCTTTCGGGACTAGCGGGGTTAGGGAGGCAGTTCTTC
TRBV9	.	.	TRBJ1-1	CASSVAPGVRGIPNTEAFF	TGTGCCAGCAGCGTAGCCCCCGGGGTAAGGGGGATCCCTAACACTGAAGCTTTCTTT
TRBV30	TRBD2	.	TRBJ2-1	CAWIQAPSGRVSHEQFF	TGTGCCTGGATCCAAGCCCCCAGCGGGAGGGTCTCCCATGAGCAGTTCTTC
TRBV24-1	.	.	TRBJ2-3	CATSDPGAGVADTQYF	TGTGCCACCAGTGATCCGGGGGCGGGAGTCGCAGATACGCAGTATTTT
TRBV19	.	.	TRBJ1-1	CASSLGESGLSGAFF	TGTGCCAGTAGTCTCGGGGAATCAGGTCTTTCGGGGGCTTTCTTT
TRBV11-2	.	.	TRBJ2-5	CASSLTQETQYF	TGTGCCAGCAGCTTAACACAAGAGACCCAGTACTTC
TRBV4-3	TRBD1	.	TRBJ2-7	CASSQKPGTGRYEQYF	TGCGCCAGCAGCCAGAAGCCCGGGACAGGGAGGTACGAGCAGTACTTC
TRBV2	.	.	TRBJ1-4	CASRDGAWWEKLFF	TGTGCCAGCAGGGATGGGGCGTGGTGGGAAAAACTGTTTTTT
TRBV4-2	TRBD2	.	TRBJ2-1	CASSALAVGGGEQFF	TGTGCCAGCAGCGCACTAGCGGTGGGGGGTGGAGAGCAGTTCTTC
TRBV9	TRBD1	.	TRBJ1-3	CASSISINRGQAGNTIYF	TGTGCCAGCAGCATTTCCATCAACAGGGGGCAGGCAGGAAACACCATATATTTT
TRBV3-1/TRBV3-2	.	.	TRBJ1-4	CASSHARGEGATNEKLFF	TGTGCCAGCAGCCATGCAAGAGGGGAGGGGGCAACTAATGAAAAACTGTTTTTT
TRBV12-3/TRBV12-4	.	.	TRBJ1-2	CASRVGDGYTF	TGTGCCAGCAGGGTAGGGGATGGCTACACCTTC
TRBV7-2	.	.	TRBJ2-1	CASSFADYNEQFF	TGTGCCAGCAGCTTCGCGGACTACAATGAGCAGTTCTTC
TRBV6-4	.	.	TRBJ2-1	CASSDQSWGGEQFF	TGTGCCAGCAGTGACCAGTCGTGGGGCGGTGAGCAGTTCTTC
TRBV4-3	TRBD2	.	TRBJ2-1	CASSQDTTSGGANEQFF	TGCGCCAGCAGCCAAGACACGACTAGCGGGGGGGCGAATGAGCAGTTCTTC
TRBV7-9	.	.	TRBJ1-1	CASSLGANTEAFF	TGTGCCAGCAGCTTAGGAGCGAACACTGAAGCTTTCTTT
TRBV19	TRBD2	.	TRBJ2-3	CASTEGLAGTDTQYF	TGTGCCAGTACCGAGGGACTAGCGGGCACAGATACGCAGTATTTT
TRBV7-3	.	few	TRBJ1-1	CASSLMSAGNTEAFF	TGTGCCAGCAGCTTAATGTCCGCAGGGAACACTGAAGCTTTCTTT
TRBV7-2	TRBD1	many	TRBJ2-4	CASSSRTGLSVIQYF	TGTGCCAGCAGCTCCAGGACAGGGCTCTCAGTCATTCAGTACTTC
TRBV7-9	.	.	TRBJ2-1	CASSLQLEQFF	TGTGCCAGCAGCCTACAACTAGAGCAGTTCTTC
TRBV7-2	.	.	TRBJ1-1	CASSLGSTANTEAFF	TGTGCCAGCAGCTTAGGCTCGACAGCGAACACTGAAGCTTTCTTT
TRBV9	.	.	TRBJ2-7	CASSGGHRAYEQYF	TGTGCCAGCAGCGGGGGACACAGGGCCTACGAGCAGTACTTC
TRBV2	TRBD2	.	TRBJ2-7	CASRLLAGVSYEQYF	TGTGCCAGCAGGCTACTAGCGGGAGTCTCCTACGAGCAGTACTTC
TRBV27	TRBD2	once	TRBJ2-7	CASSTGTSGGTYEQYF	TGTGCCAGCAGCACCGGGACTAGCGGGGGCACCTACGAGCAGTACTTC
TRBV28	TRBD1	.	TRBJ1-3	CASTGGTASGNTIYF	TGTGCCAGCACGGGAGGGACAGCCTCTGGAAACACCATATATTTT
TRBV6-1	.	.	TRBJ2-3	CASSENGGSTDTQYF	TGTGCCAGCAGTGAAAACGGGGGTAGCACAGATACGCAGTATTTT
TRBV5-5	.	.	TRBJ1-4	CASSLNGFNEKLFF	TGTGCCAGCAGCTTGAACGGTTTTAATGAAAAACTGTTTTTT
TRBV3-1/TRBV3-2	.	.	TRBJ2-3	CASSQWTGKDTQYF	TGTGCCAGCAGCCAATGGACTGGGAAAGATACGCAGTATTTT
TRBV27	.	.	TRBJ1-2	CASSSNGYGYTF	TGTGCCAGCAGTTCTAACGGCTATGGCTACACCTTC
TRBV18	TRBD1	.	TRBJ2-1	CASSQGTASYNEQFF	TGTGCCAGCTCTCAGGGGACAGCCTCCTACAATGAGCAGTTCTTC
TRBV2	TRBD2	once	TRBJ2-1	CASSRPVAGGNNEQFF	TGTGCCAGCAGCCGCCCCGTAGCGGGAGGGAACAATGAGCAGTTCTTC
TRBV14	.	many	TRBJ1-6	CASSQPQGSSYNSPLHF	TGTGCCAGCAGCCAACCTCAGGGGAGCTCCTATAATTCACCCCTCCACTTT
TRBV28	.	.	TRBJ2-1	CASNLENEQFF	TGTGCCAGCAATCTAGAAAATGAGCAGTTCTTC
TRBV7-8	.	.	TRBJ2-7	CASSLFVLHEQYF	TGTGCCAGCAGCTTATTCGTTCTTCACGAGCAGTACTTC